Below are 26 T cell receptor beta chains sequenced from a single sample in a study of shared clonotypes between healthy human individuals. Clones were read by immunoSEQ multiplex PCR, and TCRdb kept only the in-frame ones, dropping some. The profile covers some 2,000,000 clones, with roughly 95% appearing a single time and approximately 1.2% taken by the ten largest. CD8 cells classed as naive were CD45RO-negative and positively selected for CCR7, excluding terminally differentiated effector memory CD45RA+ cells. Sequencing was done on a sample of naive CD8+ T cells sorted from blood. The receptors shown here come from a young man in good health.

As regards this clone: This specimen includes other DNA sequences encoding the same CDR3. The chain recombines TRBV9 with TRBJ1-1; a possible D gene is TRBD1 (5 bases). The CDR3 runs 13 residues. Germline CDR1 SGDLS, CDR2 YYNGEE. Trimming pared 4 bases from V and 5 bases from J, leaving 12 bases between. The CDR3 loop is CASSPWGKTEAFF. CDR3 nucleotides: TGTGCCAGCAGCCCTTGGGGGAAAACTGAAGCTTTCTTT.

CDR3 bases: TGTGCCAGCAGTTTATCCCGGACACCCTACGAGCAGTACTTC. Protein product: CASSLSRTPYEQYF. J is TRBJ2-7 and V is TRBV27; the D gene is possibly TRBD1 (5 bases). With 0 bases removed from V and 2 bases from J, the gap between germline ends came to 8 bases. Germline lookup yields CDR1 MNHEY and CDR2 SMNVEV (reference sequence). The CDR3 covers 14 residues.

With respect to this clone: Within the sample, other DNA sequences also encode this same CDR3. This sequence joins TRBV6-1 and TRBJ2-7, with D perhaps matching TRBD2 (6 bases). Trimming removed 6 bases at V and 4 bases at J, with 7 bases between. Germline V gene lookup returns CDR1 MNHNS and CDR2 SASEGT. The CDR3 covers 11 residues. The CDR3 spells CASRGGYEQYF. The CDR3 region has the DNA TGTGCCAGCAGGGGGGGTTACGAGCAGTACTTC.

The chain uses TRBV7-8 and TRBJ2-4; 7 nucleotides agree with TRBD2. This CDR3 comprises 17 residues. Trimming at V came to 0 bases and at J to 0 bases, leaving 5 bases not matched to a gene. CDR1 and CDR2 from the germline V gene are SGHVS and FQNEAQ. The CDR3 nucleotides read TGTGCCAGCAGCTTAGCGATCGCGGGGGTAGCCAAAAACATTCAGTACTTC. It encodes CASSLAIAGVAKNIQYF.

The CDR3 nucleotides are TGTGCCAGCGGACGGTATTACGAGGATGGCTACACCTTC. Its protein product is CASGRYYEDGYTF. V usage is TRBV9 and J usage is TRBJ1-2, with D uncertain. The CDR3 extends over 13 amino acids. Germline V CDR1 and CDR2: SGDLS, YYNGEE. The V end was cut by 7 bases, the J end by 6 bases, with 16 bases between. Supplemented by reference TRBV9 and TRBJ1-2, the full variable domain reads DSGVTQTPKHLITATGQRVTLRCSPRSGDLSVYWYQQSLDQGLQFLIQYYNGEERAKGNILERFSAQQFPDLHSELNLSSLELGDSALYFCASGRYYEDGYTFGSGTRLTVV.

This chain connects TRBV5-6 to TRBJ2-7, with TRBD2 matching 16 bases. CDR1 is SGHDT and CDR2 is YYEEEE in the germline V gene. V was clipped by 4 bases and J by 6 bases; unmatched bases: 10. CDR3 length equals 17 residues. The CDR3 sequence: CASSRRGTSGRAAEQYF. The CDR3 nucleotides read TGTGCCAGCAGCCGGAGGGGGACTAGCGGGAGGGCGGCCGAGCAGTACTTC. Drawing the rest from reference TRBV5-6 and TRBJ2-7, the complete variable domain is DAGVTQSPTHLIKTRGQQVTLRCSPKSGHDTVSWYQQALGQGPQFIFQYYEEEERQRGNFPDRFSGHQFPNYSSELNVNALLLGDSALYLCASSRRGTSGRAAEQYFGPGTRLTVT.

The rearrangement joins TRBV2 to TRBJ1-5, with D unclear. Trimming stripped 6 bases from V and 0 bases from J, with 6 bases between. In germline, CDR1 is SNHLY, CDR2 FYNNEI. This CDR3 comprises 13 residues. The CDR3 here is CASRSASNQPQHF. CDR3 DNA: TGTGCCAGCAGGTCCGCTAGCAATCAGCCCCAGCATTTT.

The gene calls are TRBV6-1 and TRBJ1-5; D gene ambiguous. The CDR3 is 16 amino acids. Germline V gene sequence: CDR1 MNHNS, CDR2 SASEGT. V was trimmed by 2 bases and J by 3 bases, leaving 14 bases between them. The CDR3 nucleotides are TGTGCCAGCAGTGAATTTGGAGAATGGGACAATCAGCCCCAGCATTTT. Translated: CASSEFGEWDNQPQHF.

This sequence joins TRBV27 and TRBJ2-7; D remains unclear. CDR3 length: 13 residues. Trimming pared 0 bases from V and 6 bases from J, leaving 9 bases between. Germline V gene data show CDR1 as MNHEY and CDR2 as SMNVEV (reference sequence). The DNA of the CDR3 is TGTGCCAGCAGTTTATCGCTAAACCGCGAGCAGTACTTC. Its translation: CASSLSLNREQYF.

The chain joins TRBV6-5 to TRBJ1-2; a weak D match, TRBD1 (5 bases). CDR1 and CDR2 from the germline V gene are MNHEY and SVGAGI. The CDR3 runs to 15 residues. V lost 2 bases and J 8 bases, leaving 18 bases between the germline ends. This CDR3 reads CASSYPSQGILGYTF. CDR3 bases: TGTGCCAGCAGTTACCCAAGTCAGGGCATTTTAGGCTACACCTTC.

This chain joins TRBV4-3 and TRBJ2-1; the D gene is possibly TRBD2 (6 bases). The CDR3 is made up of 16 amino acids. The V gene lost 0 bases and the J gene lost 3 bases, with 12 bases spanning the gap. Germline lookup yields CDR1 LGHNA and CDR2 YSLEER. Here the CDR3 DNA reads TGCGCCAGCAGCCAAGATGGTCTAGCGCACTACAATGAGCAGTTCTTC. Translation gives CASSQDGLAHYNEQFF.

This sequence joins TRBV5-6 and TRBJ2-5, with a weak D call TRBD2 (6 bases). CDR3 length equals 18 residues. V lost 5 bases and J lost 0, with 23 bases in between. Germline lookup yields CDR1 SGHDT and CDR2 YYEEEE. The DNA for the CDR3 is TGTGCCAGCAGTCGTCTCGCCGATATAGGAGGGTACCAAGAGACCCAGTACTTC. Its translation: CASSRLADIGGYQETQYF.

V and J are TRBV2 and TRBJ1-4; no definite D call. Germline values: CDR1 SNHLY, CDR2 FYNNEI. CDR3 length: 14 amino acids. V gave up 2 bases and J gave up 5 bases, with 9 bases separating them. CDR3 amino acids: CASSENMGNEKLFF. The CDR3 nucleotides read TGTGCCAGCAGTGAAAATATGGGGAATGAAAAACTGTTTTTT.

The gene calls are TRBV19 and TRBJ2-2; tentative D call: TRBD2 (5 bases). CDR3 size: 15 residues. Trimming removed 6 bases from V and 4 bases from J, with 15 bases in between. The germline V gene encodes CDR1 LNHDA and CDR2 SQIVND (reference sequence). The CDR3 sequence: CASSTGKEGTGELFF. In DNA, the CDR3 is TGTGCCAGTAGCACGGGGAAGGAAGGCACCGGGGAGCTGTTTTTT.

J is TRBJ1-5 and V is TRBV7-2; 7 bases are a match to TRBD1. Germline V gene sequence: CDR1 SGHTA, CDR2 FQGNSA. The trim removed 7 bases at V and 2 bases at J, leaving 17 bases unmatched. The CDR3 is made up of 18 amino acids. In DNA, the CDR3 is TGTGCCAGCATCGGGGCTCGGGACAGAATTATTCGCAATCAGCCCCAGCATTTT. Its protein product is CASIGARDRIIRNQPQHF.

The chain combines TRBV9 with TRBJ2-3, with D tentatively TRBD2 (6 bases). Between the trimmed V and J ends, which lost 0 bases and 0 bases, there was a span of 11 bases. Germline assignment: CDR1 SGDLS and CDR2 YYNGEE. This CDR3 has 16 residues. CDR3 sequence (DNA): TGTGCCAGCAGCGTAGTTGGAGGGCCCAGCACAGATACGCAGTATTTT. Amino acids: CASSVVGGPSTDTQYF.

The table lists this clone with a count of one. The genes are TRBV6-6 and TRBJ1-1, with TRBD1 matching over 11 bases. With V trimmed by 7 bases and J by 3 bases, 4 bases remained unmatched. The CDR3 is 14 residues long. Looked up from germline, CDR1 is MNHNY and CDR2 is SVGAGI (reference sequence). The CDR3: CASIPGQGDTEAFF. CDR3 coding DNA: TGTGCCAGCATCCCGGGACAGGGGGACACTGAAGCTTTCTTT.

Details on this clone: One junction end does not reproduce the germline sequence, and a read error may be involved. V is TRBV7-7 and J is TRBJ2-7; a weak D match, TRBD2 (6 bases). CDR1 SSHAT and CDR2 FNYEAQ come from the germline V gene (reference sequence). The CDR3 is made up of 17 amino acids. This CDR3 is CASSPEEPSRDKYEQYF. CDR3 DNA: TGTGCTAGCAGTCCCGAGGAACCGTCGCGGGATAAATACGAGCAGTACTTC.

The V call is TRBV6-5, the J call TRBJ1-1; TRBD1 agrees at 9 bases. The V and J ends lost 7 bases and 5 bases, in that order; junction bases with no gene match: 8. Germline V gene data show CDR1 as MNHEY and CDR2 as SVGAGI. The CDR3 totals 14 residues. CDR3 DNA sequence: TGTGCCAGCACCACGGGACAGGGCAGGACTGAAGCTTTCTTT. This gives the protein CASTTGQGRTEAFF.

The V and J genes are TRBV10-3 and TRBJ2-5; TRBD1 agrees at 9 bases. J was trimmed by 3 bases and V by 6 bases; bases with no gene match: 8. Germline CDR1 and CDR2: ENHRY and SYGVKD. This CDR3 comprises 15 residues. CDR3 nucleotide sequence: TGTGCCATCAGAGGGGGACAGGGAGTTGAAGAGACCCAGTACTTC. It translates to CAIRGGQGVEETQYF.

This chain connects TRBV7-9 to TRBJ1-1, with 7 nucleotides matching TRBD1. The ends lost 5 bases at V and 0 bases at J; junction bases unmatched: 6. The CDR3 extends over 15 amino acids. From germline, CDR1 is SEHNR and CDR2 FQNEAQ (reference sequence). The chain's CDR3 is CASSQTTGLNTEAFF. In nucleotides, the CDR3 is TGTGCCAGCAGCCAGACGACAGGGTTGAACACTGAAGCTTTCTTT.

V is TRBV13 and J is TRBJ1-1, with a weak D call TRBD1 (5 bases). Between the trimmed V and J ends, which lost 4 bases and 0 bases, there was a span of 12 bases. Germline CDR1 PRHDT, CDR2 FYEKMQ (reference sequence). This CDR3 spans 15 amino acids. CDR3 residues: CASSSQGDMNTEAFF. In nucleotides, the CDR3 is TGTGCCAGCAGCTCCCAGGGAGACATGAACACTGAAGCTTTCTTT.

V is TRBV4-3 and J is TRBJ2-1; tentatively, D is TRBD1 (6 bases). V lost 1 base to trimming and J lost 4 bases, with 11 bases between them. The CDR3 spans 15 residues. Per the germline V gene, CDR1 is LGHNA and CDR2 is YSLEER. The CDR3 bases are TGCGCCAGCAGCCAAGGCCGGGACACGTACAATGAGCAGTTCTTC. Translating it yields CASSQGRDTYNEQFF.

The V gene is TRBV13, the J gene TRBJ2-7; no firm D call. Trimming stripped 1 base from V and 1 base from J, with 11 bases between. This CDR3 spans 15 amino acids. Germline-derived CDR1 and CDR2 are PRHDT and FYEKMQ (reference sequence). CDR3 residues: CASSLEGQPSYEQYF. The CDR3, as DNA: TGTGCCAGCAGCTTAGAGGGCCAGCCTTCCTACGAGCAGTACTTC.

V and J are TRBV5-1 and TRBJ2-7; 13 bases fit TRBD2. This CDR3 has 16 residues. With 4 bases clipped from V and 3 bases from J, the junction kept 7 bases outside the gene matches. Germline CDR1 reads SGHRS; CDR2 reads YFSETQ. This CDR3 reads CASSLGLAGMGYEQYF. The CDR3 coding sequence is TGCGCCAGCAGCCTGGGACTAGCGGGAATGGGCTACGAGCAGTACTTC. Using reference TRBV5-1 and TRBJ2-7 for the parts outside the CDR3, the full variable domain is KAGVTQTPRYLIKTRGQQVTLSCSPISGHRSVSWYQQTPGQGLQFLFEYFSETQRNKGNFPGRFSGRQFSNSRSEMNVSTLELGDSALYLCASSLGLAGMGYEQYFGPGTRLTVT.

V usage is TRBV4-3 and J usage is TRBJ2-3, with 10 bases that match TRBD2. Germline V lookup: CDR1 LGHNA, CDR2 YSLEER. The CDR3 covers 20 residues. V shed 2 bases and J 3 bases; nucleotides not matched to a gene: 17. The CDR3 coding sequence is TGCGCCAGCAGCCAACTCTTCCAGGGCCCAGCGGGAGGGCTTACAGATACGCAGTATTTT. Its protein product is CASSQLFQGPAGGLTDTQYF.